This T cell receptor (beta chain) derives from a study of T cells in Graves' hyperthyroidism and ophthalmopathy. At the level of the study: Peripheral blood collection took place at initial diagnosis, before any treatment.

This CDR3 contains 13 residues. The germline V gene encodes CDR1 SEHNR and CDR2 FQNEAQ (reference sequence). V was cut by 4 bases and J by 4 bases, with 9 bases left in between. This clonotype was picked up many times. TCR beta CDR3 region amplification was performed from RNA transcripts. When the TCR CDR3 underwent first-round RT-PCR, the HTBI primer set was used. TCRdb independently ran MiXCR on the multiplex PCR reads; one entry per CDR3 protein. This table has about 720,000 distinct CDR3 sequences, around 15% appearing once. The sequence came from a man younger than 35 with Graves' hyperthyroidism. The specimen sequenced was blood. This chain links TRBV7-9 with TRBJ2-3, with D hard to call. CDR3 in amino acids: CASSSTRADTQYF. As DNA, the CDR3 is TGTGCCAGCAGCTCAACACGGGCAGATACGCAGTATTTT.